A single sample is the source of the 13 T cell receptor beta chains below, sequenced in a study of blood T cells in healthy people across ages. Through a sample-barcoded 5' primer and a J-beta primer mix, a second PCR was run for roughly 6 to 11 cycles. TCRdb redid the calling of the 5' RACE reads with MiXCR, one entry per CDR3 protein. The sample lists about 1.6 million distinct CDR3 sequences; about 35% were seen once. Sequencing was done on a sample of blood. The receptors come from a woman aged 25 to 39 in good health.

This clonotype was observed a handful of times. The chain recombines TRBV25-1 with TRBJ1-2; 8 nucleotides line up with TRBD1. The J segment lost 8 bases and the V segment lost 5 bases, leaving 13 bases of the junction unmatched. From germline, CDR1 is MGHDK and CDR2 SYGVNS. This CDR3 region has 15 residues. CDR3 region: CASSPSTGVIGGYTF. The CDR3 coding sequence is TGTGCCAGCAGTCCATCGACAGGGGTCATAGGCGGCTACACCTTC.

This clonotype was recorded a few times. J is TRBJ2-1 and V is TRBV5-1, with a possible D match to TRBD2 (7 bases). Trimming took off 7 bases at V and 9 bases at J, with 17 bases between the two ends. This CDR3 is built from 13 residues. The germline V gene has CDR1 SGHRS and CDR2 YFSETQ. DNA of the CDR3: TGCGCCAGCTGTGCGGGGGCCGGTACTGAGCAGTTCTTC. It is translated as CASCAGAGTEQFF.

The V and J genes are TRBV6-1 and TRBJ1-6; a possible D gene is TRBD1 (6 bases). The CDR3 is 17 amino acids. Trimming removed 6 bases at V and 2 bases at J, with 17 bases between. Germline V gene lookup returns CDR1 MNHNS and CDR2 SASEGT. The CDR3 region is CASRVGGASAYNSPLHF. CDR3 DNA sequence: TGTGCCAGCAGGGTAGGGGGGGCATCGGCCTATAATTCACCCCTCCACTTT.

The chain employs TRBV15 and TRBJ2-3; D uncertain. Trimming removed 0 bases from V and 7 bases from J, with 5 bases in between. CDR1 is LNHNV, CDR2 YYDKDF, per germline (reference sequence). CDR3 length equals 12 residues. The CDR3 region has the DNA TGTGCCACCAGCAGAGAAGGGAATACGCAGTATTTT. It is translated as CATSREGNTQYF.

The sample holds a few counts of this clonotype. The CDR3 DNA is TGCGCCAGCAGCCAAGAAAGGCAGGGGGCAACAGATACGCAGTATTTT. It yields the protein CASSQERQGATDTQYF. This chain links TRBV4-1 with TRBJ2-3; 8 bases fit TRBD1. The CDR3 totals 16 residues. The J segment lost 3 bases and the V segment lost 0 bases, leaving 5 bases of the junction unmatched. Germline CDR1 is MGHRA and CDR2 is YSYEKL.

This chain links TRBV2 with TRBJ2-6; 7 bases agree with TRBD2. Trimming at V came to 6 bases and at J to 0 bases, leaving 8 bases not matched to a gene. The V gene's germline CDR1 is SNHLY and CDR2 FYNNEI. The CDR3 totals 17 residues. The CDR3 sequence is CASSVRGGASGANVLTF. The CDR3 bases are TGTGCCAGCAGCGTCCGGGGAGGGGCCTCTGGGGCCAACGTCCTGACTTTC.

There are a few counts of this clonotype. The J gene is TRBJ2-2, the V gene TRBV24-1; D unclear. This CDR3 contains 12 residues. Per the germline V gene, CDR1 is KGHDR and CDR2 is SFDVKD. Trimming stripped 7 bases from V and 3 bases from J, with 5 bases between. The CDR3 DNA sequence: TGTGCCACCAGCTTCTACACCGGGGAGCTGTTTTTT. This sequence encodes CATSFYTGELFF.

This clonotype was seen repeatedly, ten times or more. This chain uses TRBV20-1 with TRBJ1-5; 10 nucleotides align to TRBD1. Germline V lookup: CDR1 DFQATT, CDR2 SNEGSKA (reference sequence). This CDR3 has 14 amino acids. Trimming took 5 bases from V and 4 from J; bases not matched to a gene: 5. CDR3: CSADPGQGNQPQHF. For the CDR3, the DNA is TGCAGTGCTGACCCGGGACAGGGGAATCAGCCCCAGCATTTT.

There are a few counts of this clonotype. The CDR3 DNA reads as TGTGCCAGCAGCCGGGGACAGGGGGCTTACTTCTATAATTCACCCCTCCACTTT. This translates into CASSRGQGAYFYNSPLHF. V usage is TRBV27 and J usage is TRBJ1-6; 12 bases agree with TRBD1. The germline gives CDR1 MNHEY, CDR2 SMNVEV (reference sequence). The CDR3 runs 18 residues. J was trimmed by 3 bases and V by 6 bases; bases with no gene match: 9.

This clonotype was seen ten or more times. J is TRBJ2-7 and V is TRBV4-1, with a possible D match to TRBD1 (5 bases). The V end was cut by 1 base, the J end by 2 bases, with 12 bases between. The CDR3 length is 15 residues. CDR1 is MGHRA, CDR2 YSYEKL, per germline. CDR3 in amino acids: CASSQGGVQTYEQYF. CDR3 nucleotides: TGCGCCAGCAGCCAAGGGGGCGTTCAAACCTACGAGCAGTACTTC.

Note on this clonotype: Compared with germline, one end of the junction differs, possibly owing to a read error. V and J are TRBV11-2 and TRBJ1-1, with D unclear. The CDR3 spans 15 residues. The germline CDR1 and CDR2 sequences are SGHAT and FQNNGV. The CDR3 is CASRATVNPNTEALF. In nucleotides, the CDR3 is TGTGCCAGCAGGGCCACCGTTAACCCGAACACTGAAGCTCTCTTT.

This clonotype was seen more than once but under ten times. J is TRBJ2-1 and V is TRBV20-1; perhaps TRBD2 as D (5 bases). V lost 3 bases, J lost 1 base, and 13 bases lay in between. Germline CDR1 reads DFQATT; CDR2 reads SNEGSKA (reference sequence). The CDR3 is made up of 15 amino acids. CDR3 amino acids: CSASMGAASYNEQFF. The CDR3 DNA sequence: TGCAGTGCTAGCATGGGAGCGGCTTCCTACAATGAGCAGTTCTTC.

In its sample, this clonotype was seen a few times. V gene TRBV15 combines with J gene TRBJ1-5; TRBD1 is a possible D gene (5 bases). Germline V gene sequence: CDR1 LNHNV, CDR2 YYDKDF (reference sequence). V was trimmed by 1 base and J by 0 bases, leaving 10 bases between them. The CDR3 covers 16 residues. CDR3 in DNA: TGTGCCACCAGCAGAGTCGACAGTCCTAGCAATCAGCCCCAGCATTTT. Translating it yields CATSRVDSPSNQPQHF. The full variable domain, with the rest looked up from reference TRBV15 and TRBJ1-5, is DAMVIQNPRYQVTQFGKPVTLSCSQTLNHNVMYWYQQKSSQAPKLLFHYYDKDFNNEADTPDNFQSRRPNTSFCFLDIRSPGLGDTAMYLCATSRVDSPSNQPQHFGDGTRLSIL.